This is a list of T cell receptor beta chains from one sample in a study of cytomegalovirus exposure and HLA in healthy donors. Assay: immunoSEQ multiplex PCR; the TCRdb copy retains only in-frame clones and omits some. The table shows around 300,000 clones, with more than 75% occurring only once. The sequencing input was PBMCs. All receptors derive from a woman aged 18-35 years in good health and CMV-seronegative. Each CDR3 is given with its conserved first and last residue. The D gene is left open where the match is weak. The size of a clone is reported for some rows only, either as once, few or many, or as a class for expanded clones.

CDR3 | DNA | length | J | D | size | V
CASSETGNQPQHF | TGTGCCAGCAGCGAAACGGGGAATCAGCCCCAGCATTTT | 13 | TRBJ1-5 | NA | NA | TRBV9
CASSQDSSAAYEQYF | TGCGCCAGCAGCCAAGATTCCAGCGCAGCCTACGAGCAGTACTTC | 15 | TRBJ2-7 | NA | NA | TRBV4-1
CASSPLSGANVLTF | TGTGCCAGCAGCCCCCTCTCTGGGGCCAACGTCCTGACTTTC | 14 | TRBJ2-6 | NA | NA | TRBV5-4
CASSPDVANYEQYF | TGTGCCAGCAGTCCCGACGTAGCGAACTACGAGCAGTACTTC | 14 | TRBJ2-7 | NA | NA | TRBV28
CASSQYRTSGSNEQFF | TGCGCCAGCAGCCAGTACCGGACTAGCGGGAGCAATGAGCAGTTCTTC | 16 | TRBJ2-1 | TRBD2 | NA | TRBV4-1
CASSVAGGFEQYF | TGTGCCAGCAGCGTAGCGGGGGGGTTCGAGCAGTACTTC | 13 | TRBJ2-7 | TRBD2 | once | TRBV28
CASSPKDRDLSYEQYF | TGTGCCAGCTCACCTAAGGACAGAGACCTGTCTTACGAGCAGTACTTC | 16 | TRBJ2-7 | NA | NA | TRBV18
CASSFKSGERPYEQYF | TGTGCCAGCAGCTTCAAGAGCGGGGAGAGACCCTACGAGCAGTACTTC | 16 | TRBJ2-7 | TRBD2 | NA | TRBV7-8
CASSLALRQGGGNEQFF | TGTGCTAGCAGCTTAGCGTTAAGGCAGGGAGGGGGCAATGAGCAGTTCTTC | 17 | TRBJ2-1 | NA | NA | TRBV7-7
CAIRNDSYGYTF | TGTGCCATCAGGAATGACAGCTATGGCTACACCTTC | 12 | TRBJ1-2 | NA | NA | TRBV10-3
CASRTRGGQNIQYF | TGTGCCAGCAGAACCCGGGGTGGTCAAAACATTCAGTACTTC | 14 | TRBJ2-4 | NA | NA | TRBV6-5
CASSVATGDSPQHF | TGTGCCAGCAGTGTAGCGACAGGGGATTCGCCCCAGCATTTT | 14 | TRBJ1-5 | TRBD1 | NA | TRBV6-1
CASSADRGLNIYEQYF | TGTGCCAGCAGTGCCGACAGGGGCCTTAATATCTACGAGCAGTACTTC | 16 | TRBJ2-7 | TRBD1 | NA | TRBV6-1
CASSTRDYRETQYF | TGTGCCAGCTCGACCCGGGACTATCGAGAGACCCAGTACTTC | 14 | TRBJ2-5 | TRBD2 | NA | TRBV18
CASSQGQGLNSPLHF | TGTGCCAGCAGCCAAGGGCAGGGGCTGAATTCACCCCTCCACTTT | 15 | TRBJ1-6 | NA | few | TRBV4-2
CASSRTGNYGYTF | TGTGCCAGCAGCCGGACAGGGAACTATGGCTACACCTTC | 13 | TRBJ1-2 | TRBD1 | NA | TRBV7-8
CASSLALYFGELFF | TGTGCCAGCAGCTTAGCGTTGTACTTCGGGGAGCTGTTTTTT | 14 | TRBJ2-2 | NA | NA | TRBV7-8
CSVLQGRTEAFF | TGCAGCGTTTTACAGGGTAGGACTGAAGCTTTCTTT | 12 | TRBJ1-1 | NA | NA | TRBV29-1
CASSSAGYYEQYF | TGTGCCAGCAGTTCGGCAGGGTACTACGAGCAGTACTTC | 13 | TRBJ2-7 | NA | few | TRBV28
CASSQESEPLYNEQFF | TGCGCCAGCAGCCAAGAATCGGAGCCGCTCTACAATGAGCAGTTCTTC | 16 | TRBJ2-1 | NA | many | TRBV4-3
CASSSGLAGITYEQYF | TGTGCCAGCAGCTCAGGACTAGCGGGAATCACCTACGAGCAGTACTTC | 16 | TRBJ2-7 | TRBD2 | NA | TRBV11-2
CASSVEVAGGLGELFF | TGTGCCAGCAGCGTAGAGGTAGCGGGAGGTCTCGGGGAGCTGTTTTTT | 16 | TRBJ2-2 | TRBD2 | NA | TRBV9
CAWSVFFVWDRVGTDTQYF | TGTGCCTGGAGTGTTTTCTTCGTTTGGGACAGGGTGGGGACAGATACGCAGTATTTT | 19 | TRBJ2-3 | TRBD1 | NA | TRBV30
CASSLRGSGSYEQYF | TGTGCCAGCAGTTTGAGGGGAAGCGGGAGCTACGAGCAGTACTTC | 15 | TRBJ2-7 | TRBD2 | NA | TRBV27
CASSPRWALTGLASYEQYF | TGTGCCAGCAGCCCCCGCTGGGCATTAACGGGACTAGCGTCGTACGAGCAGTACTTC | 19 | TRBJ2-7 | TRBD2 | NA | TRBV14
CASSPSVSGSSYEQYF | TGTGCCAGCTCACCATCGGTTAGCGGGAGTAGCTACGAGCAGTACTTC | 16 | TRBJ2-7 | TRBD2 | NA | TRBV18
CASSYSGQGGNEKLFF | TGTGCCAGCAGTTACTCGGGACAGGGGGGCAATGAAAAACTGTTTTTT | 16 | TRBJ1-4 | TRBD1 | NA | TRBV6-6
CASSLWGQGGSNTEAFF | TGTGCCAGCAGCTTATGGGGCCAGGGAGGATCGAACACTGAAGCTTTCTTT | 17 | TRBJ1-1 | NA | NA | TRBV7-2
CASQLSRLAGSDTQYF | TGTGCCAGCCAATTATCAAGACTAGCGGGATCGGATACGCAGTATTTT | 16 | TRBJ2-3 | TRBD2 | NA | TRBV7-9
CASSQDRGSQKLFF | TGTGCCAGCAGCCAAGATCGGGGTTCGCAAAAACTGTTTTTT | 14 | TRBJ1-4 | NA | NA | TRBV14
CASSRDTNTEAFF | TGTGCCAGCAGCCGCGACACGAACACTGAAGCTTTCTTT | 13 | TRBJ1-1 | NA | NA | TRBV7-9
CASSHLAKDSEAFF | TGTGCCAGCTCCCATTTGGCGAAGGACTCTGAAGCTTTCTTT | 14 | TRBJ1-1 | NA | NA | TRBV18
CASKITSGSSSPYNEQFF | TGTGCCAGCAAAATAACTAGCGGGAGTTCCTCCCCTTACAATGAGCAGTTCTTC | 18 | TRBJ2-1 | TRBD2 | NA | TRBV27
CASSLGLAGHYEQYF | TGCGCCAGCAGCTTGGGACTAGCGGGCCACTACGAGCAGTACTTC | 15 | TRBJ2-7 | TRBD2 | NA | TRBV5-1
CASSLSWQGNGELFF | TGTGCCAGCAGTTTATCGTGGCAGGGGAACGGGGAGCTGTTTTTT | 15 | TRBJ2-2 | NA | NA | TRBV28
CASRKGGGNQPQHF | TGTGCCAGCAGAAAAGGGGGCGGCAATCAGCCCCAGCATTTT | 14 | TRBJ1-5 | TRBD1 | NA | TRBV28
CASTPPAGGNQETQYF | TGTGCCAGTACTCCCCCCGCGGGGGGAAACCAAGAGACCCAGTACTTC | 16 | TRBJ2-5 | TRBD2 | NA | TRBV19
CAIKRGTSGYNEQFF | TGTGCCATCAAGAGAGGGACTAGCGGATACAATGAGCAGTTCTTC | 15 | TRBJ2-1 | TRBD2 | NA | TRBV10-3
CASSLPTIQGTQGRREQYF | TGTGCCAGCAGTTTACCTACCATACAGGGTACGCAAGGGCGAAGAGAGCAGTACTTC | 19 | TRBJ2-7 | NA | NA | TRBV28
CASSLGHNSGNTIYF | TGCGCCAGCAGCTTAGGACACAACTCTGGAAACACCATATATTTT | 15 | TRBJ1-3 | NA | once | TRBV5-1
CASRGGSLYEQYF | TGTGCCAGCAGGGGGGGTAGTTTATACGAGCAGTACTTC | 13 | TRBJ2-7 | NA | NA | TRBV28
CASSRAEHYEQYF | TGTGCCAGCAGCCGTGCAGAACACTACGAGCAGTACTTC | 13 | TRBJ2-7 | NA | few | TRBV7-6
CASNSFNDTQYF | TGTGCCAGCAACTCGTTCAATGATACGCAGTATTTT | 12 | TRBJ2-3 | NA | NA | TRBV7-2
CASRLPASGNNEQFF | TGTGCCAGCAGACTCCCGGCTAGCGGGAACAATGAGCAGTTCTTC | 15 | TRBJ2-1 | TRBD2 | NA | TRBV6-1
CASMTSGSSGELFF | TGTGCCAGCATGACTAGCGGGAGCTCCGGGGAGCTGTTTTTT | 14 | TRBJ2-2 | TRBD2 | NA | TRBV27
CASSPPTGLDTGELFF | TGTGCCAGCTCACCTCCTACAGGGCTGGACACCGGGGAGCTGTTTTTT | 16 | TRBJ2-2 | NA | NA | TRBV18
CASFARTGYEQYF | TGTGCCAGCTTCGCCCGGACAGGGTACGAGCAGTACTTC | 13 | TRBJ2-7 | TRBD1 | NA | TRBV7-8
CASSLEWPGSNYGYTF | TGTGCCAGCAGCTTAGAGTGGCCGGGGTCCAACTATGGCTACACCTTC | 16 | TRBJ1-2 | NA | NA | TRBV11-2
CAIAGSGSGARPYEQYF | TGTGCCATCGCAGGGTCAGGATCAGGGGCGAGACCCTACGAGCAGTACTTC | 17 | TRBJ2-7 | NA | NA | TRBV10-3
CASARAGKSYGYTF | TGTGCCAGTGCCAGGGCAGGGAAGAGCTATGGCTACACCTTC | 14 | TRBJ1-2 | NA | NA | TRBV19
CASSPYQPQHF | TGTGCCAGCAGCCCCTATCAGCCCCAGCATTTT | 11 | TRBJ1-5 | NA | NA | TRBV11-3
CASSLYGGADEQYF | TGTGCCAGCTCACTGTATGGGGGGGCCGACGAGCAGTACTTC | 14 | TRBJ2-7 | NA | NA | TRBV18